Following are 17 T cell receptor beta chains from one sample sequenced in a study of blood T cell repertoires in COVID-19. The method was immunoSEQ multiplex PCR; TCRdb's version includes in-frame clones alone and lacks a portion of them. The data show roughly 250,000 clones, roughly 86% seen once. Input material: peripheral blood. The receptors derive from a woman in her fifties or sixties with acute or convalescent COVID-19.

The chain is built from TRBV3-1 (or the pseudogene TRBV3-2) and TRBJ1-6; D unresolved. Germline-derived CDR1 and CDR2 are LGHDT and YNNKEL (reference sequence). This CDR3 comprises 12 residues. Trimming pared 0 bases from V and 13 bases from J, leaving 7 bases between. The chain's CDR3 is CASSQDLGPLHF. The CDR3 DNA is TGTGCCAGCAGCCAAGACCTTGGCCCCCTCCACTTT.

J is TRBJ2-7 and V is TRBV2; 9 nucleotides agree with TRBD1. The germline CDR1 and CDR2 sequences are SNHLY and FYNNEI. This CDR3 spans 12 amino acids. The V and J ends lost 11 bases and 6 bases, in that order; junction bases with no gene match: 8. The CDR3 sequence is CAGTGTGREQYF. CDR3 DNA sequence: TGTGCCGGGACCGGGACAGGGCGCGAGCAGTACTTC.

The chain recombines TRBV9 with TRBJ1-3, with 8 positions matching TRBD1. CDR3 size: 14 residues. J lost 4 bases, V lost 2 bases, and 2 bases had no gene match. Germline lookup yields CDR1 SGDLS and CDR2 YYNGEE. The CDR3 is CASSVTGDGNTIYF. The CDR3 DNA sequence: TGTGCCAGCAGCGTGACAGGGGACGGAAACACCATATATTTT. Full variable domain (missing parts from reference TRBV9 and TRBJ1-3): DSGVTQTPKHLITATGQRVTLRCSPRSGDLSVYWYQQSLDQGLQFLIQYYNGEERAKGNILERFSAQQFPDLHSELNLSSLELGDSALYFCASSVTGDGNTIYFGEGSWLTVV.

The chain recombines TRBV5-1 with TRBJ2-5; 8 bases agree with TRBD2. The germline CDR1 and CDR2 sequences are SGHRS and YFSETQ. V was pared by 4 bases and J by 2 bases, with 10 bases of the junction left unmatched. This CDR3 contains 16 residues. CDR3 region: CASSQLVAGSQETQYF. The CDR3 DNA reads as TGCGCCAGCAGCCAGCTAGTAGCGGGGTCGCAAGAGACCCAGTACTTC.

The V and J genes are TRBV24-1 and TRBJ2-7; unclear D gene. The CDR3 extends over 13 amino acids. V lost 5 bases and J lost 0, with 7 bases in between. CDR1 KGHDR and CDR2 SFDVKD come from the germline V gene. The CDR3 spells CATSGESSYEQYF. In nucleotides, the CDR3 is TGTGCCACCAGTGGCGAGAGCTCCTACGAGCAGTACTTC.

The gene calls are TRBV29-1 and TRBJ1-1; 10 positions agree with TRBD1. The germline CDR1 and CDR2 sequences are SQVTM and ANQGSEA. Trimming cost V 6 bases and J 4 bases; bases outside gene matches: 5. The CDR3 runs to 13 residues. The CDR3 sequence: CSVDRGGGTEAFF. The CDR3 nucleotides read TGCAGCGTGGACAGGGGGGGTGGCACTGAAGCTTTCTTT.

This chain links TRBV7-3 with TRBJ1-6; D remains unclear. Trimming removed 6 bases at V and 5 bases at J, with 8 bases between. The CDR3 is made up of 13 amino acids. The germline gives CDR1 SGHTA, CDR2 FQGTGA. The CDR3: CASSEVDNSPLHF. CDR3 coding DNA: TGTGCCAGCAGTGAGGTAGATAATTCACCCCTCCACTTT.

The chain is built from TRBV19 and TRBJ1-1, with a weak D call TRBD1 (6 bases). V lost 3 bases and J lost 1, with 9 bases in between. CDR1 is LNHDA and CDR2 is SQIVND in the germline V gene (reference sequence). The CDR3 covers 14 residues. CDR3 protein: CASSIGTRNTEAFF. In DNA, the CDR3 is TGTGCCAGTAGTATCGGGACAAGGAACACTGAAGCTTTCTTT.

The chain carries TRBV28 and TRBJ1-2; TRBD1 matches 9 bases. The CDR3 contains 12 residues. The germline CDR1 and CDR2 sequences are MDHEN and SYDVKM. Germline trimming cut 9 bases from V and 8 bases from J; bases unmatched to any gene: 7. CDR3 in amino acids: CARYDRGVGYTF. The CDR3 DNA reads TGTGCCAGATATGACAGGGGGGTAGGCTACACCTTC.

CDR3 in DNA: TGTGCCAGCAGCTCGGCTAGGAGCGGGGAGCTGTTTTTT. It is translated as CASSSARSGELFF. This rearrangement joins TRBV7-3 to TRBJ2-2; no definite D call. Trimming pared 4 bases from V and 7 bases from J, leaving 10 bases between. CDR3 length: 13 amino acids. Germline assignment: CDR1 SGHTA and CDR2 FQGTGA.

The chain carries TRBV19 and TRBJ1-1; TRBD1 matches 7 bases. With V trimmed by 6 bases and J by 4 bases, 8 bases remained unmatched. Germline lookup yields CDR1 LNHDA and CDR2 SQIVND (reference sequence). The CDR3 covers 14 residues. Here the CDR3 DNA reads TGTGCCAGTAGCCCGGACAGGTGGGCCACTGAAGCTTTCTTT. This gives the protein CASSPDRWATEAFF. The full variable domain, its missing parts supplied by reference TRBV19 and TRBJ1-1, is DGGITQSPKYLFRKEGQNVTLSCEQNLNHDAMYWYRQDPGQGLRLIYYSQIVNDFQKGDIAEGYSVSREKKESFPLTVTSAQKNPTAFYLCASSPDRWATEAFFGQGTRLTVV.

This sequence joins TRBV7-9 and TRBJ2-7; 10 nucleotides match TRBD2. This CDR3 region has 16 residues. CDR1 and CDR2 (germline): SEHNR, FQNEAQ (reference sequence). J gave up 6 bases and V 5 bases, and 13 bases lay outside the gene matches. CDR3 nucleotide sequence: TGTGCCAGCAGCCCTCGGGGGCTAGCGGGAGTCAGCGAGCAGTACTTC. As protein: CASSPRGLAGVSEQYF.

This chain joins TRBV16 and TRBJ1-2; D is undetermined. Trimming cost V 4 bases and J 4 bases, with 10 bases left between them. The CDR3 is 13 residues long. CDR1 is KGHSY and CDR2 is FQNENV in the germline V gene. The CDR3, as DNA: TGTGCCAGCAGCCCACAGATCGTCTATGGCTACACCTTC. This sequence encodes CASSPQIVYGYTF.

The chain uses TRBV19 and TRBJ1-1, with TRBD1 identical over 11 bases. This CDR3 spans 13 amino acids. Per the germline V gene, CDR1 is LNHDA and CDR2 is SQIVND (reference sequence). With 9 bases clipped from V and 6 bases from J, the junction kept 6 bases outside the gene matches. CDR3 protein: CASRDRGVAEAFF. For the CDR3, the DNA is TGTGCCAGCAGGGACAGGGGGGTAGCTGAAGCTTTCTTT.

The V and J genes are TRBV11-3 and TRBJ2-3, with 11 nucleotides matching TRBD2. This CDR3 comprises 17 residues. J was trimmed by 7 bases and V by 2 bases; bases with no gene match: 11. CDR1 and CDR2 from the germline V gene are SGHNT and YENEEA. The CDR3 spells CASSLSLAGGTAYTQYF. The DNA of the CDR3 is TGTGCCAGCAGCTTATCGCTAGCGGGAGGTACGGCGTATACGCAGTATTTT.

The chain uses TRBV30 and TRBJ2-7; 12 bases agree with TRBD2. Trimming at V came to 4 bases and at J to 4 bases, leaving 11 bases not matched to a gene. Looked up from germline, CDR1 is GTSNPN and CDR2 is SVGIG (reference sequence). The CDR3 is made up of 16 amino acids. For the CDR3, the DNA is TGTGCCTGGACTCTCCCGGGACTAGCGGGCGTGTACGAGCAGTACTTC. Translating gives CAWTLPGLAGVYEQYF.

This clone was picked up one time. The chain couples TRBV15 to TRBJ2-5; 8 bases are shared with TRBD2. The CDR3 spans 14 residues. Germline CDR1 is LNHNV and CDR2 is YYDKDF (reference sequence). The J segment lost 8 bases and the V segment lost 4 bases, leaving 9 bases of the junction unmatched. Here the CDR3 reads CATSIAGPILTQYF. The CDR3 nucleotides read TGTGCCACCAGCATAGCGGGACCGATTCTAACCCAGTACTTC. The variable domain in full, completed from reference TRBV15 and TRBJ2-5, reads DAMVIQNPRYQVTQFGKPVTLSCSQTLNHNVMYWYQQKSSQAPKLLFHYYDKDFNNEADTPDNFQSRRPNTSFCFLDIRSPGLGDTAMYLCATSIAGPILTQYFGPGTRLLVL.